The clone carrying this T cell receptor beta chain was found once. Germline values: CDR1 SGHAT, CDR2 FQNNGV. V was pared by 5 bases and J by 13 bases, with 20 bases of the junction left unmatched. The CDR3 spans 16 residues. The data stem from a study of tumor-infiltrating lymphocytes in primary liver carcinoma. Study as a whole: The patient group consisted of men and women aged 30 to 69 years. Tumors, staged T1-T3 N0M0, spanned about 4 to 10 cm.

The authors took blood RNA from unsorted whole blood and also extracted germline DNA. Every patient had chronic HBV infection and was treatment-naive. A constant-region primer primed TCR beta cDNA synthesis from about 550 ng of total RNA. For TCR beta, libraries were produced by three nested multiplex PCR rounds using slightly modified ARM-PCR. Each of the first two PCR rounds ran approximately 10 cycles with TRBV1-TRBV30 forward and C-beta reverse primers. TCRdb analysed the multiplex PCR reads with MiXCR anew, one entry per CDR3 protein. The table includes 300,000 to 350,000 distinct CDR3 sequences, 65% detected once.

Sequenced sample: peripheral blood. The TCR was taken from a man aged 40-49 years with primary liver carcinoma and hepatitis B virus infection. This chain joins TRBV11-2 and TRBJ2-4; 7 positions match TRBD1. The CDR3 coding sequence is TGTGCCAGCAGCGACAGGGAGCTCCTAGCCAAAAACACACAGTACTTC. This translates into CASSDRELLAKNTQYF.